This is a list of T cell receptor beta chains from one sample in a study of T cell changes during pregnancy in multiple sclerosis. Assay: immunoSEQ multiplex PCR; the TCRdb copy retains only in-frame clones and omits some. The table includes 100,000 or so clones, approximately 94% detected once. The input for sequencing was peripheral blood, taken before pregnancy. These receptors came from a female donor with multiple sclerosis, enrolled in a pregnancy study. The conserved cysteine and the conserved F or W are not part of the CDR3 here. Each record gives: J gene, V gene, CDR3 protein.

TRBJ1-1 TRBV11-2 ASSLRSLVGTEAF
TRBJ2-7 TRBV29-1 SVGTALESEQY
TRBJ2-2 TRBV5-1 ASSLLPSRTGELF
TRBJ2-1 TRBV27 ASSFRTGSLPEQF
TRBJ2-7 TRBV28 ASSFPGQVHEQY
TRBJ1-2 TRBV6-5 ASSYTGTEHGYT
TRBJ2-1 TRBV4-1 ASSPFILLAEVHNEQF
TRBJ2-7 TRBV2 ASSARGFEQY
TRBJ1-2 TRBV4-1 ASSLGPGTGGRGYT
TRBJ2-3 TRBV5-1 ASSLTSGSTDTQY
TRBJ2-7 TRBV11-2 ASRVLAGGPPYEQY
TRBJ1-5 TRBV2 ASSEVVGKGYSNQPQH
TRBJ1-1 TRBV15 ATSRGQGGEAF
TRBJ2-5 TRBV19 ASSPRAGAPSETQY
TRBJ2-3 TRBV9 ASSVTPLTSVNTDTQY
TRBJ2-7 TRBV5-1 ASSPRTGTSSYEQY
TRBJ1-2 TRBV5-1 ASSRTGGDYGYT
TRBJ2-3 TRBV5-1 ASSLADGLITDTQY
TRBJ1-1 TRBV5-1 ASSLGGDRRGEAF
TRBJ2-1 TRBV5-1 ASSLERGNNEQF
TRBJ2-3 TRBV30 AWEPTGLDTQY
TRBJ1-4 TRBV19 ASSTPNRGANEKLF
TRBJ2-1 TRBV19 ASSGGGTYNEQF
TRBJ2-6 TRBV10-1 ASSDGGSGANVLT
TRBJ2-7 TRBV29-1 SAGQGAPEQY
TRBJ2-3 TRBV2 ASSEVTDTQY
TRBJ1-1 TRBV30 AWSPTRGRGYTEAF
TRBJ1-2 TRBV7-9 ASSDQGSGYT
TRBJ1-3 TRBV30 AWSTNRASGNTIY
TRBJ1-1 TRBV5-1 ASRKPSPSYAEAF
TRBJ1-2 TRBV5-4 ASSLGQNYGYT
TRBJ1-4 TRBV5-1 ASSPERPSTNEKLF
TRBJ2-7 TRBV20-1 SAWTGYEQY
TRBJ1-2 TRBV30 AFGGVLMYT
TRBJ1-2 TRBV11-2 ASSPDRGAPTYGYT
TRBJ2-6 TRBV29-1 SGWAGPGANVLT
TRBJ2-1 TRBV5-1 ASSLGGRGQLYEQF
TRBJ1-1 TRBV11-2 ASSLAGMNTEAF
TRBJ1-2 TRBV4-2 ASSQDPRGAYGYT
TRBJ1-2 TRBV6-1 ASSDHRDRGGYT
TRBJ2-1 TRBV29-1 SAGTSGFYNEQF
TRBJ1-4 TRBV29-1 SVEVGRVRGKLF
TRBJ1-2 TRBV27 ASSLSGLGQGRGYGYT
TRBJ2-7 TRBV7-2 ASSLAPPTYEQY
TRBJ1-2 TRBV5-1 ASSQGHQIPYGYT
TRBJ2-5 TRBV9 ASSVASGAQETQY
TRBJ1-2 TRBV5-4 ASQGQGADGYT
TRBJ1-1 TRBV4-1 ASSWRGGTEAF
TRBJ2-7 TRBV18 ASSHYEQY
TRBJ2-7 TRBV18 ASAMAGGGEQY
TRBJ1-1 TRBV30 ASPGGGTEAF
TRBJ2-5 TRBV25-1 ASSGDREVETQY
TRBJ2-1 TRBV7-2 ASSAGTSRSDEQF
TRBJ2-5 TRBV9 ASSTSGRERGERRETQY